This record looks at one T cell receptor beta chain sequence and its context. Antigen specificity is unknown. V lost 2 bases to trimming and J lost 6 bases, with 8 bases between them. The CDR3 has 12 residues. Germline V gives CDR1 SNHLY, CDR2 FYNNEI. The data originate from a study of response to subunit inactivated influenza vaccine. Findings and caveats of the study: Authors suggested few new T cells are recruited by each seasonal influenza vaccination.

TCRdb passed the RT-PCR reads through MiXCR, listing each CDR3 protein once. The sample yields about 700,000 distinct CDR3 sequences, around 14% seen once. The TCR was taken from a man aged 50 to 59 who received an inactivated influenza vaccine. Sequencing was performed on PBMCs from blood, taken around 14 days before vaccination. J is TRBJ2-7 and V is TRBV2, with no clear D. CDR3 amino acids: CASSELTREQYF. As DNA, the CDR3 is TGTGCCAGCAGTGAACTTACCCGCGAGCAGTACTTC.